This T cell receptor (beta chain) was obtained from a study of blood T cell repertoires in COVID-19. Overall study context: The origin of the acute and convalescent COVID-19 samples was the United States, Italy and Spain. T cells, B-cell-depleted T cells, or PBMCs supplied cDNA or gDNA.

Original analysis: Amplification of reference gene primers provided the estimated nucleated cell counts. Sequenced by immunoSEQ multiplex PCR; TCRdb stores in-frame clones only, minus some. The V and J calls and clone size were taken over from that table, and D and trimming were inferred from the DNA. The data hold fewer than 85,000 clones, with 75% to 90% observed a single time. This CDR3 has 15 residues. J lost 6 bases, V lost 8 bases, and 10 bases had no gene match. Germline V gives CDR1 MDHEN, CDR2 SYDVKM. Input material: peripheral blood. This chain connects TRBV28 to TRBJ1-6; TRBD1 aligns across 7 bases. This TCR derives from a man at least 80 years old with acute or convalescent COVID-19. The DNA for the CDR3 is TGTGCCAGCCTTTCCACCGGGACAGTTAATTCACCCCTCCACTTT. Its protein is CASLSTGTVNSPLHF.